The 6 T cell receptor beta chains in this list originate from one sample, sequenced in a study of CD8+ T cells in alopecia areata. RNA was isolated and reverse transcribed to cDNA, the sequencing template. Profiled with immunoSEQ multiplex PCR; TCRdb holds only in-frame clones, not every one. The table includes approximately 89,000 clones, 45% to 60% detected once. Sequences were obtained from NKG2D-high CD8+ T cells sorted from blood. These receptors were collected from a human donor with alopecia areata.

The rearrangement joins TRBV2 to TRBJ2-7; no clear D. Between the trimmed V and J ends, which lost 4 bases and 2 bases, there was a span of 9 bases. Germline assignment: CDR1 SNHLY and CDR2 FYNNEI. The CDR3 contains 13 residues. For the CDR3, the DNA is TGTGCCAGCAGTGGGACGGTCACCTACGAGCAGTACTTC. Translating gives CASSGTVTYEQYF.

The chain is built from TRBV2 and TRBJ2-3, with D unresolved. The CDR3 has 12 residues. Germline CDR1 and CDR2: SNHLY and FYNNEI. V was pared by 6 bases and J by 6 bases, with 10 bases between. The CDR3 nucleotides are TGTGCCAGCAGACACCGACCGGATACGCAGTATTTT. Translation gives CASRHRPDTQYF. Full variable domain (missing parts from reference TRBV2 and TRBJ2-3): EPEVTQTPSHQVTQMGQEVILRCVPISNHLYFYWYRQILGQKVEFLVSFYNNEISEKSEIFDDQFSVERPDGSNFTLKIRSTKLEDSAMYFCASRHRPDTQYFGPGTRLTVL.

This chain links TRBV2 with TRBJ1-5; TRBD1 aligns across 9 bases. Germline values: CDR1 SNHLY, CDR2 FYNNEI. The trim removed 7 bases at V and 2 bases at J, leaving 12 bases unmatched. The CDR3 extends over 17 amino acids. The DNA for the CDR3 is TGTGCCAGCACCGGGACAGGGAATTTTCGTGGCAATCAGCCCCAGCATTTT. It translates to CASTGTGNFRGNQPQHF. The whole variable domain, filled in from reference TRBV2 and TRBJ1-5, reads EPEVTQTPSHQVTQMGQEVILRCVPISNHLYFYWYRQILGQKVEFLVSFYNNEISEKSEIFDDQFSVERPDGSNFTLKIRSTKLEDSAMYFCASTGTGNFRGNQPQHFGDGTRLSIL.

The chain recombines TRBV30 with TRBJ1-1; D is uncertain. Deletions cut 5 bases from V and 10 bases from J, with 8 bases between. This CDR3 has 9 amino acids. CDR1 and CDR2 (germline): GTSNPN, SVGIG (reference sequence). The CDR3 is CAWGLGAFF. CDR3 DNA sequence: TGTGCCTGGGGCCTTGGAGCTTTCTTT.

The chain is built from TRBV30 and TRBJ2-3, with D unclear. Trimming took off 5 bases at V and 2 bases at J, with 5 bases between the two ends. CDR1 and CDR2 (germline): GTSNPN, SVGIG (reference sequence). The CDR3 contains 11 residues. CDR3 sequence reads: CAWGPTDTQYF. The DNA for the CDR3 is TGTGCCTGGGGACCCACAGATACGCAGTATTTT.

In the case of this clone: Other nucleotide sequences in the sample specify the same CDR3. V gene TRBV11-2 combines with J gene TRBJ2-1; D call uncertain. Germline V gene lookup returns CDR1 SGHAT and CDR2 FQNNGV. The V end lost 3 bases, the J end lost 5 bases, and 5 bases lay between the germline ends. This CDR3 is 12 amino acids long. The CDR3 DNA reads as TGTGCCAGCAGCTTGGGTCACAATGAGCAGTTCTTC. Amino acid sequence: CASSLGHNEQFF.